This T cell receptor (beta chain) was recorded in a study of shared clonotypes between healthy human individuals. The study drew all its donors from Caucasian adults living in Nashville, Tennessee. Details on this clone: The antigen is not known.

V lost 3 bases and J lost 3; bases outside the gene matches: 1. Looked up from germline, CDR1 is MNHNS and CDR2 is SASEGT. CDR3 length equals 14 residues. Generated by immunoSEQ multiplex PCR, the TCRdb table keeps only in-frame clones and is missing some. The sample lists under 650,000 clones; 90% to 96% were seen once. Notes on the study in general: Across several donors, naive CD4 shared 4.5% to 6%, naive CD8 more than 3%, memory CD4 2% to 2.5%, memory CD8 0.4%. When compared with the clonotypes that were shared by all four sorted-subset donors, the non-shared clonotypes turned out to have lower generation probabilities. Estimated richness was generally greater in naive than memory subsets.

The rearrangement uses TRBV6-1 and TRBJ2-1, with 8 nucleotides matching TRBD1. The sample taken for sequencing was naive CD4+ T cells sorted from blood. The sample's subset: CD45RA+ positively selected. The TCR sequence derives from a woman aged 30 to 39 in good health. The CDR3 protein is CASSDRGHYNEQFF. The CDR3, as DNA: TGTGCCAGCAGTGACAGGGGGCACTACAATGAGCAGTTCTTC.